Listed here are 20 T cell receptor beta chains from one sample, sequenced in a study of T cell responses to AZD1222 COVID-19 vaccine. Clones were sequenced by immunoSEQ multiplex PCR, and TCRdb holds only the in-frame ones, with some missing. The sample consists of 85,000 or so clones, about 93% of them appearing once. The material was peripheral blood, obtained 28 days after the second AZD1222 dose. These receptors came from an adult who received the AZD1222 COVID-19 vaccine.

This clone appeared once. The genes are TRBV12-3 or TRBV12-4 and TRBJ2-7; no definite D call. The CDR3 totals 12 residues. Trimming left V 2 bases short and J 6 bases short, with 8 bases between. CDR3 region: CASSLLGIEQYF. CDR3 nucleotide sequence: TGTGCCAGCAGTTTACTAGGAATCGAGCAGTACTTC.

The rearrangement joins TRBV27 to TRBJ1-1, with 8 positions matching TRBD1. V lost 4 bases and J lost 3; bases outside the gene matches: 4. CDR1 is MNHEY, CDR2 SMNVEV, per germline (reference sequence). The CDR3 totals 14 residues. This CDR3 is CASSSRDRHTEAFF. As DNA, the CDR3 is TGTGCCAGCAGTTCGAGGGACAGGCACACTGAAGCTTTCTTT.

The chain links TRBV4-2 to TRBJ1-4; tentative D call: TRBD1 (5 bases). Germline V lookup: CDR1 LGHNA, CDR2 YNFKEQ. CDR3 size: 17 residues. Trimming took 4 bases from V and 2 from J, leaving 17 bases between them. In DNA form, the CDR3 reads TGTGCCAGCAGCCGCTCAGGGCTCAGTTGGACTAATGAAAAACTGTTTTTT. Translated, it gives CASSRSGLSWTNEKLFF.

This sequence joins TRBV6-4 and TRBJ1-3; TRBD1 aligns across 7 bases. This CDR3 region has 18 residues. V trimming: 0 bases; J trimming: 4 bases; junction bases outside the gene matches: 12. The V gene's germline CDR1 is MRHNA and CDR2 SNTAGT. CDR3 loop: CASSDSSGTKGAGNTIYF. DNA of the CDR3: TGTGCCAGCAGTGACTCGAGCGGGACAAAGGGGGCGGGAAACACCATATATTTT.

V and J are TRBV28 and TRBJ1-3; tentative D call: TRBD1 (5 bases). CDR3 length: 15 amino acids. Trimming took off 2 bases at V and 0 bases at J, with 8 bases between the two ends. Germline CDR1 is MDHEN and CDR2 is SYDVKM. CDR3 coding DNA: TGTGCCAGCAGTTTAGCGACAGTCTCTGGAAACACCATATATTTT. This translates into CASSLATVSGNTIYF.

This sequence joins TRBV11-2 and TRBJ1-2; 12 bases match TRBD1. J gave up 7 bases and V 4 bases, and 7 bases lay outside the gene matches. The germline CDR1 and CDR2 sequences are SGHAT and FQNNGV. This CDR3 region has 15 residues. CDR3 in DNA: TGTGCCAGCAGCTCGCCGGGACAGGGGGCTGGTGGCTACACCTTC. Translated, it gives CASSSPGQGAGGYTF.

The V gene is TRBV5-1, the J gene TRBJ1-2; weak D call: TRBD1 (5 bases). V lost 0 bases, J lost 3 bases, and 9 bases lay in between. CDR1 and CDR2 (germline): SGHRS, YFSETQ. This CDR3 is built from 14 residues. In DNA form, the CDR3 reads TGCGCCAGCAGCTTGGTGCAGGGCGACTATGGCTACACCTTC. Translating gives CASSLVQGDYGYTF.

The chain uses TRBV29-1 and TRBJ1-2; D not certain. This CDR3 is built from 12 residues. Germline lookup yields CDR1 SQVTM and CDR2 ANQGSEA. The germline V and J ends were trimmed by 2 bases and 8 bases, with 12 bases remaining between them. CDR3 coding DNA: TGCAGCGTTGAAAGGGTAGCAGAGGGCTACACCTTC. The encoded protein is CSVERVAEGYTF.

V and J are TRBV4-1 and TRBJ2-7; the match to TRBD2 covers 8 bases. Germline assignment: CDR1 MGHRA and CDR2 YSYEKL. The CDR3 totals 15 residues. The V segment lost 5 bases and the J segment 5 bases; nucleotides outside the gene matches: 11. The CDR3 nucleotides read TGCGCCAGCAGCGAGATCGGGACTAGGAGACACGAGCAGTACTTC. Amino acids: CASSEIGTRRHEQYF.

The chain links TRBV4-1 to TRBJ1-4, with D possibly being TRBD1 (5 bases). There are 13 residues in the CDR3. V lost 1 base and J lost 6, with 6 bases in between. Germline CDR1 MGHRA, CDR2 YSYEKL. The CDR3 region is CASSQGRDEKLFF. CDR3 DNA: TGCGCCAGCAGCCAAGGCAGGGATGAAAAACTGTTTTTT.

The chain has TRBV4-2 and TRBJ2-1; 8 nucleotides line up with TRBD2. This CDR3 is 15 amino acids long. The V gene end was trimmed by 0 bases and the J gene end by 6 bases; junction bases not matched to a gene: 4. CDR1 and CDR2 (germline): LGHNA, YNFKEQ. CDR3 sequence: CASSQDRTSSNEQFF. CDR3 sequence (DNA): TGTGCCAGCAGCCAAGATAGGACTAGCAGCAATGAGCAGTTCTTC.

The genes are TRBV19 and TRBJ1-5; 11 bases match TRBD1. The germline CDR1 and CDR2 sequences are LNHDA and SQIVND (reference sequence). This CDR3 has 18 amino acids. V shed 3 bases and J 0 bases; nucleotides not matched to a gene: 7. The CDR3 coding sequence is TGTGCCAGTAGTATCTCGGACAGGGGGCTTTATAGCAATCAGCCCCAGCATTTT. Its protein product is CASSISDRGLYSNQPQHF.

The V gene is TRBV19, the J gene TRBJ2-2, with D uncertain. Trimming left V 4 bases short and J 1 base short, with 16 bases between. CDR3 size: 17 residues. Germline assignment: CDR1 LNHDA and CDR2 SQIVND (reference sequence). CDR3 loop: CASSTQHITWNTGELFF. In nucleotides, the CDR3 is TGTGCCAGTAGTACCCAACATATTACTTGGAACACCGGGGAGCTGTTTTTT.

The rearrangement uses TRBV20-1 and TRBJ2-2; D gene unclear. The length of the CDR3 is 13 residues. The V end was cut by 3 bases, the J end by 3 bases, with 8 bases between. CDR1 is DFQATT, CDR2 SNEGSKA, per germline (reference sequence). The DNA of the CDR3 is TGCAGTGCTAGTCCTCCATACACCGGGGAGCTGTTTTTT. This sequence encodes CSASPPYTGELFF.

The chain couples TRBV2 to TRBJ1-5; 11 bases agree with TRBD1. Losses at the gene ends were 4 bases for V and 6 bases for J; bases not matched to a gene: 8. Germline-derived CDR1 and CDR2 are SNHLY and FYNNEI. The CDR3 sequence is 16 residues long. The CDR3 sequence is CASSVSWTGGSQPQHF. CDR3 nucleotides: TGTGCCAGCAGTGTGTCATGGACAGGGGGCAGTCAGCCCCAGCATTTT.

This rearrangement joins TRBV28 to TRBJ1-2, with D perhaps matching TRBD1 (6 bases). Trimming pared 1 base from V and 3 bases from J, leaving 21 bases between. The germline V gene has CDR1 MDHEN and CDR2 SYDVKM. There are 18 residues in the CDR3. The CDR3 here is CASSLFRSRQGSHYGYTF. CDR3 DNA sequence: TGTGCCAGCAGTTTATTTAGGTCGAGGCAGGGGAGTCACTATGGCTACACCTTC.

The chain recombines TRBV30 with TRBJ2-7, with a weak D call TRBD2 (6 bases). CDR3 length: 14 residues. Trimming took off 5 bases at V and 3 bases at J, with 17 bases between the two ends. Germline lookup yields CDR1 GTSNPN and CDR2 SVGIG (reference sequence). The DNA of the CDR3 is TGTGCCTGGTACGGGAGAGGCGGCAACTACGAGCAGTACTTC. Amino acids: CAWYGRGGNYEQYF.

V gene TRBV2 combines with J gene TRBJ1-5; 10 positions match TRBD1. The V segment lost 4 bases and the J segment 7 bases; nucleotides outside the gene matches: 4. CDR1 and CDR2 (germline): SNHLY, FYNNEI. This CDR3 contains 14 residues. The CDR3 sequence is CASSGQGARQPQHF. The CDR3 nucleotides read TGTGCCAGCAGTGGACAGGGGGCGAGGCAGCCCCAGCATTTT.

The rearrangement uses TRBV12-3 or TRBV12-4 and TRBJ2-2; D remains unclear. The CDR3 is 12 residues long. The V end was cut by 5 bases, the J end by 3 bases, with 4 bases between. The CDR3 region has the DNA TGTGCCAGCAGTCTATACACCGGGGAGCTGTTTTTT. As protein: CASSLYTGELFF.

The V gene is TRBV2, the J gene TRBJ1-6; D not resolved. Per the germline V gene, CDR1 is SNHLY and CDR2 is FYNNEI. The CDR3 spans 15 residues. Trimming stripped 5 bases from V and 10 bases from J, with 18 bases between. This chain's CDR3 is CASSPRYWGGSPLHF. The CDR3 nucleotides read TGTGCCAGCAGTCCCAGGTATTGGGGAGGCTCACCCCTCCACTTT.